This T cell receptor beta chain was captured in a study of lymphopenia after photon versus proton radiotherapy. The study, taken as a whole, reports: Larger post-nadir TCR diversity loss correlated inversely with survival in deceased patients. Authors raise, but do not show, better survival with proton therapy. After the lymphocyte nadir, photon-treated repertoires showed oligoclonal expansion, especially of CD8+ Temra cells. Photon-treated patients lost naive T cells and TCR diversity; proton-treated stayed stable.

V was cut by 4 bases and J by 1 base, with 10 bases left in between. There are 14 residues in the CDR3. Germline V gene sequence: CDR1 KGHSH, CDR2 LQKENI. Measured with immunoSEQ multiplex PCR; TCRdb has only the in-frame clones, and not every one. In the table there are about 40,000 clones, over 75% of which are singletons. Worth noting for this clone: Its antigen is still unknown.

The TCR originated in a man over 45 with gastric cancer. The chain links TRBV18 to TRBJ1-1; D is undetermined. The material sequenced was peripheral blood, taken from a patient treated with photon-based radiotherapy. CDR3 residues: CASSLVPRNTEAFF. Here the CDR3 DNA reads TGTGCCAGCTCACTGGTCCCGCGGAACACTGAAGCTTTCTTT.